Below are 25 T cell receptor beta chains sequenced from a single sample in a study of shared clonotypes between healthy human individuals. The table came from immunoSEQ multiplex PCR; TCRdb's copy has only in-frame clones and leaves some out. The sample lists more than 1,200,000 clones, roughly 98.5% occurring once. The sample was naive CD4+ T cells sorted from blood. As for subset: CD45RA+ positively selected. Receptors were obtained from a man aged 30 to 45 in good health.

This clone has only one observation. This chain joins TRBV9 and TRBJ1-4; D might be TRBD1 (5 bases). The CDR3 has 15 amino acids. Trimming shortened V by 4 bases and J by 0 bases, and 10 bases separated the two germline ends. Germline V gives CDR1 SGDLS, CDR2 YYNGEE. CDR3 protein: CASSRGTSTNEKLFF. CDR3 bases: TGTGCCAGCAGCCGGGGGACCTCAACTAATGAAAAACTGTTTTTT.

The V and J genes are TRBV25-1 and TRBJ2-2; tentative D call: TRBD2 (5 bases). The CDR3 runs 14 residues. Looked up from germline, CDR1 is MGHDK and CDR2 is SYGVNS. The germline V and J ends were trimmed by 4 bases and 6 bases, with 12 bases remaining between them. CDR3 protein: CASSVTGVPGELFF. CDR3 DNA sequence: TGTGCCAGCAGTGTCACCGGGGTTCCCGGGGAGCTGTTTTTT.

This clone was found once. The CDR3 does not end in the conserved phenylalanine or tryptophan, so this is likely a read error. Because the CDR3's place on the DNA is in doubt, the DNA is left out and the CDR3 is given as listed by TCRdb. V is TRBV20-1 and J is TRBJ1-1; the table calls TRBD1, which could not be checked here. Germline CDR1 and CDR2: DFQATT and SNEGSKA (reference sequence). The CDR3 is 11 amino acids in total, end residues counted. CDR3 loop: CSARGVTGTGL.

This clone was recorded once. The V call is TRBV5-4, the J call TRBJ2-3; D not resolved. V was trimmed by 5 bases and J by 6 bases, leaving 10 bases between them. This CDR3 spans 12 amino acids. The germline gives CDR1 SGHNT, CDR2 YYREEE (reference sequence). The CDR3 sequence: CASSSRWDTQYF. Here the CDR3 DNA reads TGTGCCAGCAGTTCTCGTTGGGATACGCAGTATTTT.

The V and J genes are TRBV29-1 and TRBJ1-2, with 7 positions matching TRBD1. This CDR3 region has 12 residues. V was pared by 7 bases and J by 6 bases, with 8 bases of the junction left unmatched. Germline V gene lookup returns CDR1 SQVTM and CDR2 ANQGSEA. The CDR3 region has the DNA TGCAGCGCCACGACAGGGCGGCATGGCTACACCTTC. It encodes CSATTGRHGYTF.

The rearrangement links TRBV2 to TRBJ2-1; 7 nucleotides agree with TRBD2. This CDR3 spans 17 amino acids. V shed 2 bases, J shed 0 bases, and the junction held 7 bases outside the gene matches. Germline assignment: CDR1 SNHLY and CDR2 FYNNEI. This chain's CDR3 is CASSEFASGSSYNEQFF. The CDR3 DNA is TGTGCCAGCAGTGAATTTGCTAGCGGTAGCTCCTACAATGAGCAGTTCTTC.

This chain connects TRBV28 to TRBJ2-7; either TRBD1 or TRBD2 may supply D (5 bases each). CDR3 length equals 15 residues. The germline gives CDR1 MDHEN, CDR2 SYDVKM. The V end lost 3 bases, the J end lost 2 bases, and 14 bases lay between the germline ends. CDR3: CASSFGPGRTYEQYF. The CDR3 DNA is TGTGCCAGCAGTTTTGGGCCGGGACGGACCTACGAGCAGTACTTC.

The genes are TRBV29-1 and TRBJ2-3, with a tentative D call TRBD2 (6 bases). Germline V CDR1 and CDR2: SQVTM, ANQGSEA. V gave up 3 bases and J gave up 0 bases, with 13 bases separating them. The CDR3 is 15 residues long. In DNA, the CDR3 is TGCAGCGTTGACTCTTCCGGGAGTAGCACAGATACGCAGTATTTT. Amino acid sequence: CSVDSSGSSTDTQYF.

The chain is built from TRBV5-1 and TRBJ2-3; 8 bases match TRBD2. Looked up from germline, CDR1 is SGHRS and CDR2 is YFSETQ. V was pared by 0 bases and J by 3 bases, with 3 bases of the junction left unmatched. The CDR3 is 15 amino acids. DNA of the CDR3: TGCGCCAGCAGCTTGGACGGGAGGGGAACAGATACGCAGTATTTT. It is translated as CASSLDGRGTDTQYF. The full variable domain, with the rest looked up from reference TRBV5-1 and TRBJ2-3, is KAGVTQTPRYLIKTRGQQVTLSCSPISGHRSVSWYQQTPGQGLQFLFEYFSETQRNKGNFPGRFSGRQFSNSRSEMNVSTLELGDSALYLCASSLDGRGTDTQYFGPGTRLTVL.

This clone was detected only once. This rearrangement joins TRBV5-4 to TRBJ2-1, with no clear D. Looked up from germline, CDR1 is SGHNT and CDR2 is YYREEE (reference sequence). The CDR3 loop spans 12 amino acids. V dropped 3 bases and J dropped 5 bases, with 6 bases sitting between them. In DNA, the CDR3 is TGTGCCAGCAGCTACAAGGACAATGAGCAGTTCTTC. This gives the protein CASSYKDNEQFF.

The V call is TRBV5-1, the J call TRBJ2-5; 7 positions match TRBD1. This CDR3 comprises 16 residues. The J segment lost 2 bases and the V segment lost 4 bases, leaving 11 bases of the junction unmatched. Germline assignment: CDR1 SGHRS and CDR2 YFSETQ. The CDR3 region has the DNA TGCGCCAGCAGCACGACCGGGACAGAAGATCAAGAGACCCAGTACTTC. Its translation: CASSTTGTEDQETQYF.

This chain links TRBV30 with TRBJ2-3, with 7 bases matching TRBD2. The length of the CDR3 is 19 residues. V lost 1 base, J lost 2 bases, and 18 bases stayed unmatched. Germline CDR1 and CDR2: GTSNPN and SVGIG (reference sequence). CDR3 loop: CAWSELLGGTYGLTDTQYF. The CDR3 DNA reads TGTGCCTGGAGTGAGCTTTTGGGAGGGACGTACGGTCTCACAGATACGCAGTATTTT.

V is TRBV4-1 and J is TRBJ1-2, with TRBD1 identical over 8 bases. Trimming cost V 4 bases and J 3 bases; bases outside gene matches: 10. CDR3 length: 16 amino acids. Germline V gene lookup returns CDR1 MGHRA and CDR2 YSYEKL. The CDR3 DNA reads as TGCGCCAGCAGCCCGGACCCCGGACAGGGCTACTATGGCTACACCTTC. Translating gives CASSPDPGQGYYGYTF.

This clone was recorded once. The chain links TRBV7-9 to TRBJ1-4; TRBD1 is a possible D gene (6 bases). Trimming took 6 bases from V and 3 from J, leaving 14 bases between them. The CDR3 covers 15 residues. Germline V gene sequence: CDR1 SEHNR, CDR2 FQNEAQ (reference sequence). CDR3 loop: CASSHNRDSNEKLFF. CDR3 nucleotide sequence: TGTGCCAGCAGTCATAACAGGGACTCTAATGAAAAACTGTTTTTT.

The chain joins TRBV6-5 to TRBJ1-1, with 9 bases identical to TRBD1. V dropped 5 bases and J dropped 4; count of bases not matched to a gene: 5. The germline V gene has CDR1 MNHEY and CDR2 SVGAGI. This CDR3 spans 14 amino acids. The CDR3: CASSEGQGTTEAFF. The CDR3 nucleotides read TGTGCCAGCAGTGAAGGACAGGGGACCACTGAAGCTTTCTTT.

The J gene is TRBJ2-1, the V gene TRBV23-1; D might be TRBD1 or TRBD2, each matching 6 bases. TRBV23-1 is filed as an ORF, its function uncertain. The CDR3 covers 14 residues. Trimming left V 3 bases short and J 6 bases short, with 12 bases between. The CDR3 here is CASSHGGSINEQFF. The DNA of the CDR3 is TGCGCCAGCAGTCACGGGGGCTCGATCAATGAGCAGTTCTTC.

The chain joins TRBV2 to TRBJ2-7; possible D gene TRBD2, 5 bases. The germline CDR1 and CDR2 sequences are SNHLY and FYNNEI. Deletions cut 2 bases from V and 1 base from J, with 9 bases between. CDR3 size: 14 residues. CDR3 protein: CASSEWRQSYEQYF. The CDR3 DNA follows: TGTGCCAGCAGTGAATGGAGGCAGTCCTACGAGCAGTACTTC.

V and J are TRBV5-1 and TRBJ2-7; the D gene is possibly TRBD2 (7 bases). Trimming took 0 bases from V and 2 from J, leaving 12 bases between them. The CDR3 covers 15 residues. Germline-derived CDR1 and CDR2 are SGHRS and YFSETQ. CDR3 bases: TGCGCCAGCAGCTTGGGAGGGGGGGAGCCCTACGAGCAGTACTTC. Its protein product is CASSLGGGEPYEQYF.

V usage is TRBV27 and J usage is TRBJ1-4; unclear D gene. The length of the CDR3 is 14 residues. Per the germline V gene, CDR1 is MNHEY and CDR2 is SMNVEV (reference sequence). V lost 3 bases, J lost 4 bases, and 9 bases lay in between. This CDR3 is CASSFFADNEKLFF. The CDR3 region has the DNA TGTGCCAGCAGTTTCTTTGCAGATAATGAAAAACTGTTTTTT.

The chain links TRBV6-1 to TRBJ2-2; TRBD1 matches at 7 bases. This CDR3 is built from 17 residues. Looked up from germline, CDR1 is MNHNS and CDR2 is SASEGT. V was pared by 4 bases and J by 0 bases, with 8 bases of the junction left unmatched. Written as DNA, the CDR3 is TGTGCCAGCAGTGGAGACAGGGCCAATACGAACACCGGGGAGCTGTTTTTT. Protein: CASSGDRANTNTGELFF.

This chain connects TRBV29-1 to TRBJ1-1; a weak D match, TRBD1 (6 bases). V lost 3 bases, J lost 6 bases, and 14 bases lay in between. From germline, CDR1 is SQVTM and CDR2 ANQGSEA. The CDR3 covers 13 residues. CDR3 protein: CSVDLGGKSEAFF. The CDR3 DNA reads as TGCAGCGTTGATTTAGGGGGAAAGTCTGAAGCTTTCTTT.

The genes are TRBV27 and TRBJ2-7; D ambiguous. Trimming shortened V by 3 bases and J by 0 bases, and 9 bases separated the two germline ends. CDR1 and CDR2 (germline): MNHEY, SMNVEV (reference sequence). The CDR3 loop spans 14 amino acids. Here the CDR3 reads CASSFSRISYEQYF. CDR3 coding DNA: TGTGCCAGCAGTTTTTCCCGGATCTCCTACGAGCAGTACTTC.

The chain has TRBV28 and TRBJ1-5; D unclear. The germline V and J ends were trimmed by 2 bases and 4 bases, with 9 bases remaining between them. Germline loops: CDR1 MDHEN, CDR2 SYDVKM. The CDR3 contains 14 residues. In nucleotides, the CDR3 is TGTGCCAGCAGTTTAGTTCCGGATAATCAGCCCCAGCATTTT. Encoded protein: CASSLVPDNQPQHF.

Concerning this clone itself: Other DNA sequences of this sample code for an identical CDR3. The chain is built from TRBV11-3 and TRBJ2-5; tentatively, D is TRBD1 (5 bases). The CDR3 spans 15 residues. In germline, CDR1 is SGHNT, CDR2 YENEEA. V was trimmed by 5 bases and J by 0 bases, leaving 13 bases between them. CDR3 sequence (DNA): TGTGCCAGCAGCCTGGGGCAAGGGTACCAAGAGACCCAGTACTTC. Translated: CASSLGQGYQETQYF.

The CDR3 spells CATLGGSGSHEQYF. Written as DNA, the CDR3 is TGTGCCACCCTCGGGGGAAGCGGGAGCCACGAGCAGTACTTC. The rearrangement links TRBV19 to TRBJ2-7, with 8 bases aligning to TRBD2. The germline gives CDR1 LNHDA, CDR2 SQIVND (reference sequence). CDR3 size: 14 residues. V was pared by 10 bases and J by 5 bases, with 13 bases of the junction left unmatched.